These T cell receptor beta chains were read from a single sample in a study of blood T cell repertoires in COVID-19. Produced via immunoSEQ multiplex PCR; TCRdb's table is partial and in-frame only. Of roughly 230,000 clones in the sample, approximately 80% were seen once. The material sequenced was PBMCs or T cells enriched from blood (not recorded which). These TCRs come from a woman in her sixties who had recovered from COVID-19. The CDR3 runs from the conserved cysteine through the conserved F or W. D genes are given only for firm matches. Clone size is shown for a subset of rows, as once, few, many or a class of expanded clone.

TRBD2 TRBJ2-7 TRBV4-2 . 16 CASSHSSGGLSYEQYF TGTGCCAGCAGCCATTCTAGCGGGGGCCTCTCCTACGAGCAGTACTTC
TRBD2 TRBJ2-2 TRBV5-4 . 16 CASSPLAGLETGELFF TGTGCCAGCAGCCCCTTAGCGGGGTTGGAAACCGGGGAGCTGTTTTTT
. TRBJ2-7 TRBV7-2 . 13 CASSLESGYEQYF TGTGCCAGCAGCTTAGAATCGGGCTACGAGCAGTACTTC
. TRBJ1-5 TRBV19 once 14 CASSNLAGNQPQHF TGTGCCAGTAGTAATTTGGCAGGGAACCAGCCCCAGCATTTT
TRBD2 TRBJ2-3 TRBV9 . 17 CASSVTGTSGVTDTQYF TGTGCCAGCAGCGTAACCGGGACTAGCGGAGTCACAGATACGCAGTATTTT
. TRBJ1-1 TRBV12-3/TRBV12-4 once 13 CASTNTMNTEAFF TGTGCCAGCACCAACACCATGAACACTGAAGCTTTCTTT
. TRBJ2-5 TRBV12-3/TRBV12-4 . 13 CASTKQVEETQYF TGTGCCAGCACCAAACAGGTTGAAGAGACCCAGTACTTC
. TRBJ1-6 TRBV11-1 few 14 CASRQQGFNSPLHF TGTGCCAGCAGGCAACAGGGTTTCAATTCACCCCTCCACTTT
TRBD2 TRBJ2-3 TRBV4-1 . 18 CASSQMGRLAGVTDTQYF TGCGCCAGCAGCCAAATGGGGCGACTAGCGGGAGTCACAGATACGCAGTATTTT
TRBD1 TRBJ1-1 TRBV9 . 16 CASSQGAYSSVTEAFF TGTGCCAGCAGCCAGGGGGCGTATTCTTCGGTCACTGAAGCTTTCTTT
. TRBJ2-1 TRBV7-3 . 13 CASSLTGGNEQFF TGTGCCAGCAGCTTAACGGGGGGCAATGAGCAGTTCTTC
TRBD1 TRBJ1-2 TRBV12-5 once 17 CASGSMTGAISNYGYTF TGTGCTAGTGGTTCTATGACAGGGGCGATATCGAACTATGGCTACACCTTC
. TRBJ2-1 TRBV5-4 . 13 CASMAEYYNEQFF TGTGCCAGCATGGCGGAATACTACAATGAGCAGTTCTTC
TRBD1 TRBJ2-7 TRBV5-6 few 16 CASSLDTGTGAVEQYF TGTGCCAGCAGCCTTGATACCGGGACAGGGGCCGTCGAGCAGTACTTC
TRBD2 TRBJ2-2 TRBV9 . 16 CASSVVPRGGREELFF TGTGCCAGCAGCGTAGTCCCGCGGGGGGGCCGCGAGGAGCTGTTTTTT
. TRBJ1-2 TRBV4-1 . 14 CASSQDRVAVGYTF TGCGCCAGCAGCCAAGATCGAGTTGCGGTTGGCTACACCTTC
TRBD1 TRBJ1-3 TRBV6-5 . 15 CASSFTGGSGNTIYF TGTGCCAGCAGTTTCACAGGGGGGTCTGGAAACACCATATATTTT
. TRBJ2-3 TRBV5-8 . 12 CASIGSTDTQYF TGTGCCAGCATCGGTAGCACAGATACGCAGTATTTT
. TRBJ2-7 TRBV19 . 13 CASSTTGNYEQYF TGTGCCAGTAGTACTACAGGGAACTACGAGCAGTACTTC
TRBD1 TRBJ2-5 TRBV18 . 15 CASSQGQGAAETQYF TGTGCCAGCTCCCAAGGACAGGGGGCAGCGGAGACCCAGTACTTC
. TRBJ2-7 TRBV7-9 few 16 CASSLAGASGTYEQYF TGTGCCAGCAGCTTAGCGGGGGCTAGCGGAACCTACGAGCAGTACTTC
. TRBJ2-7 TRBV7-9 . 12 CASRDGVYEQYF TGTGCCAGCAGGGACGGGGTCTACGAGCAGTACTTC
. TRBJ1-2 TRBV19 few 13 CASSMRRDYGYTF TGTGCCAGTAGTATGCGCAGGGACTATGGCTACACCTTC
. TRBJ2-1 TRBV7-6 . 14 CASNEGFPGDEQFF TGTGCCAGCAACGAGGGCTTCCCTGGGGATGAGCAGTTCTTC
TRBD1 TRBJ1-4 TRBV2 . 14 CASVWTGGNEKLFF TGTGCCAGCGTATGGACAGGGGGAAATGAAAAACTGTTTTTT
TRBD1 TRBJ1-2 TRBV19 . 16 CASSRQGAGVYYGYTF TGTGCCAGTAGTCGCCAGGGGGCAGGGGTATATTATGGCTACACCTTC
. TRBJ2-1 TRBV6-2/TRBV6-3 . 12 CASSYYGNEQFF TGTGCCAGCAGTTACTACGGCAATGAGCAGTTCTTC
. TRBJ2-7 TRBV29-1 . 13 CSVSQGLSYEQYF TGCAGCGTGAGCCAGGGTCTCTCCTACGAGCAGTACTTC
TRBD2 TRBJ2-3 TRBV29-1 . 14 CSVGSSGREDTQYF TGCAGCGTGGGATCTAGCGGGAGAGAAGATACGCAGTATTTT
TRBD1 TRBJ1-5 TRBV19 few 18 CASSIGWAGGAPEQPQHF TGTGCCAGTAGTATTGGGTGGGCAGGGGGCGCCCCGGAACAGCCCCAGCATTTT
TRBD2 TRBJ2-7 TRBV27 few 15 CASSRDYQSSYEQYF TGTGCCAGCAGTCGGGACTACCAGAGCTCCTACGAGCAGTACTTC
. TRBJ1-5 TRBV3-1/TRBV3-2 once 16 CASSQDRGASNQPQHF TGTGCCAGCAGCCAAGATCGGGGGGCCAGCAATCAGCCCCAGCATTTT
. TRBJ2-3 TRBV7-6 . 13 CASSSPSTDTQYF TGTGCCAGCAGCTCCCCTAGCACAGATACGCAGTATTTT
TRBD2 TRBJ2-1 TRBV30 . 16 CAWSFSGGSSYNEQFF TGTGCCTGGAGTTTCTCGGGAGGGAGCTCCTACAATGAGCAGTTCTTC
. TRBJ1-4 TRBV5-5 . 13 CASSLVRPGKLFF TGTGCCAGCAGCTTGGTCCGGCCGGGAAAACTGTTTTTT
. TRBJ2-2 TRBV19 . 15 CASSTRGAVTGELFF TGTGCCAGTAGTACACGGGGGGCGGTCACCGGGGAGCTGTTTTTT
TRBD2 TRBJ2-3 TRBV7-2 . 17 CASSLGSSGAVTDTQYF TGTGCCAGCAGCTTAGGCTCTAGCGGGGCGGTCACAGATACGCAGTATTTT
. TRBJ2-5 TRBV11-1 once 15 CASSLVLAREETQYF TGTGCCAGCAGCTTAGTTTTAGCTCGGGAAGAGACCCAGTACTTC
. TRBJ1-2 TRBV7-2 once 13 CASSLSEGNGYTF TGTGCCAGCAGCTTAAGCGAAGGCAATGGCTACACCTTC
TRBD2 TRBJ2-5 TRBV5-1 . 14 CASSSTGLAGPGYF TGCGCCAGCAGCTCGACGGGACTAGCGGGGCCCGGATACTTC
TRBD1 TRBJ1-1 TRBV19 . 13 CASSTTGETEAFF TGTGCCAGTAGTACGACAGGGGAAACTGAAGCTTTCTTT
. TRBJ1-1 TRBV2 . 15 CASSEREAGNTEAFF TGTGCCAGCAGTGAACGGGAAGCTGGGAACACTGAAGCTTTCTTT
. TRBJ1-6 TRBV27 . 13 CASSPRTGSPLHF TGTGCCAGCAGCCCCAGGACTGGATCACCCCTCCACTTT
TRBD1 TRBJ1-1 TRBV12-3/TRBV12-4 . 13 CASSPRQGRGAFF TGTGCCAGCAGTCCGCGACAGGGACGAGGAGCTTTCTTT
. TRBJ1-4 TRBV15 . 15 CATSRDAQPNEKLFF TGTGCCACCAGCAGAGATGCACAGCCTAATGAAAAACTGTTTTTT